The clone carrying this T cell receptor beta chain was seen a single time. Original data processing: For nucleated cells, counts were estimated from reference gene primer amplification. The protocol was immunoSEQ multiplex PCR, while the TCRdb copy is restricted to in-frame clones and leaves out a portion. V, J and clone size were drawn from that table, and D and trimming were deduced from the DNA. The table includes approximately 96,000 clones, 90% to 95% detected once. V dropped 7 bases and J dropped 1 base, with 13 bases sitting between them. This CDR3 is built from 14 residues. Germline CDR1 is ENHRY and CDR2 is SYGVKD. This sample stems from a study of blood T cell repertoires in COVID-19. As for the study in general: Material from acute and convalescent COVID-19 was sourced from the United States, Italy and Spain. T cells, B-cell-depleted T cells, or PBMCs provided the cDNA or gDNA that served as material.

This TCR was recovered from a man in his sixties with acute or convalescent COVID-19. V and J are TRBV10-3 and TRBJ1-1, with D possibly being TRBD1 (6 bases). The sample taken for sequencing was peripheral blood. The CDR3 loop is CAITRTDANTEAFF. The CDR3 region has the DNA TGTGCCATCACTAGGACAGACGCGAACACTGAAGCTTTCTTT.